One sample yielded the 29 T cell receptor beta chains listed below, sequenced in a study of CD8 T cells in Susac syndrome. Reverse transcription of roughly 0.5 to 1 ug RNA was carried out with random hexamers. TCRdb analysed the immunoSEQ multiplex PCR reads with MiXCR anew, one entry per CDR3 protein. The table has under 200,000 distinct CDR3 sequences, 94% seen once; the top ten hold more than 0.095%. Sequences were obtained from CD4+ T cells from PBMCs. These receptors were collected from a human donor with Susac syndrome.

V gene TRBV27 combines with J gene TRBJ2-5; a possible D gene is TRBD2 (6 bases). CDR3 length equals 13 residues. Germline V gene sequence: CDR1 MNHEY, CDR2 SMNVEV (reference sequence). V gave up 4 bases and J gave up 3 bases, with 9 bases separating them. DNA for the CDR3: TGTGCCAGCAGTTCGGACTATGAAGAGACCCAGTACTTC. This gives the protein CASSSDYEETQYF.

J is TRBJ1-3 and V is TRBV5-1, with D unresolved. CDR3 size: 15 residues. V shed 0 bases and J shed 1 base, with 8 bases lying between them. Germline CDR1 SGHRS, CDR2 YFSETQ. The CDR3 DNA follows: TGCGCCAGCAGCTTGGAGCCCGCTTCTGGAAACACCATATATTTT. It translates to CASSLEPASGNTIYF.

J is TRBJ2-1 and V is TRBV28; D is unclear. Germline CDR1 reads MDHEN; CDR2 reads SYDVKM. V was shortened by 5 bases and J by 9 bases, with 11 bases between the two germline ends. The CDR3 totals 12 residues. CDR3 sequence (DNA): TGTGCCAGCAGTCCGAGACTCAGTGAGCAGTTCTTC. Its translation: CASSPRLSEQFF.

The J gene is TRBJ2-3, the V gene TRBV3-1; D gene ambiguous. The CDR3 runs to 15 residues. The germline V gene has CDR1 LGHDT and CDR2 YNNKEL (reference sequence). With 6 bases removed from V and 0 bases from J, the gap between germline ends came to 13 bases. The CDR3 nucleotides are TGTGCCAGCAGTGGTGTGGTCACTAGCACAGATACGCAGTATTTT. It specifies CASSGVVTSTDTQYF.

The genes are TRBV3-1 and TRBJ2-4, with a weak D call TRBD1 (6 bases). Germline V gene sequence: CDR1 LGHDT, CDR2 YNNKEL (reference sequence). V was cut by 6 bases and J by 5 bases, with 11 bases left in between. The CDR3 contains 13 residues. In nucleotides, the CDR3 is TGTGCCAGCAGGACGACAGGTCAAAACATTCAGTACTTC. Protein product: CASRTTGQNIQYF. Combining the CDR3 with reference TRBV3-1 and TRBJ2-4 gives the whole variable domain DTAVSQTPKYLVTQMGNDKSIKCEQNLGHDTMYWYKQDSKKFLKIMFSYNNKELIINETVPNRFSPKSPDKAHLNLHINSLELGDSAVYFCASRTTGQNIQYFGAGTRLSVL.

The chain carries TRBV5-6 and TRBJ2-1, with 9 bases identical to TRBD1. The CDR3 runs to 13 residues. J was trimmed by 12 bases and V by 4 bases; bases with no gene match: 8. The germline V gene has CDR1 SGHDT and CDR2 YYEEEE. CDR3 in DNA: TGTGCCAGCAGCACCGGGACAGGGACGATGCAGTTCTTC. It translates to CASSTGTGTMQFF.

The chain employs TRBV25-1 and TRBJ1-4; TRBD1 aligns across 8 bases. V lost 2 bases and J lost 7; bases outside the gene matches: 3. CDR1 and CDR2 from the germline V gene are MGHDK and SYGVNS. CDR3 size: 14 residues. CDR3 residues: CASSEGTGFEKLFF. Written as DNA, the CDR3 is TGTGCCAGCAGTGAAGGGACAGGTTTTGAAAAACTGTTTTTT.

This sequence joins TRBV9 and TRBJ1-1, with 7 positions matching TRBD1. Germline lookup yields CDR1 SGDLS and CDR2 YYNGEE. This CDR3 contains 19 residues. Germline trimming cut 0 bases from V and 4 bases from J; bases unmatched to any gene: 18. The CDR3 DNA is TGTGCCAGCAGCGTAGGACCGGGGGCTACAGGGGCGGGCTTCACTGAAGCTTTCTTT. This translates into CASSVGPGATGAGFTEAFF.

The sample holds one count of this clonotype. The chain carries TRBV30 and TRBJ1-2; no definite D call. This CDR3 is 12 amino acids long. Looked up from germline, CDR1 is GTSNPN and CDR2 is SVGIG (reference sequence). V was trimmed by 2 bases and J by 4 bases, leaving 8 bases between them. This chain's CDR3 is CAWSRQTYGYTF. The CDR3 region has the DNA TGTGCCTGGAGTAGGCAGACCTATGGCTACACCTTC. Together with reference TRBV30 and TRBJ1-2, the CDR3 gives the full variable domain: SQTIHQWPATLVQPVGSPLSLECTVEGTSNPNLYWYRQAAGRGLQLLFYSVGIGQISSEVPQNLSASRPQDRQFILSSKKLLLSDSGFYLCAWSRQTYGYTFGSGTRLTVV.

V is TRBV15 and J is TRBJ1-4, with 7 bases aligning to TRBD1. The CDR3 runs 14 residues. With V trimmed by 9 bases and J by 6 bases, 10 bases remained unmatched. Germline values: CDR1 LNHNV, CDR2 YYDKDF (reference sequence). The CDR3 loop reads CATKGRTGYEKLFF. The CDR3 DNA is TGTGCCACAAAGGGCAGGACAGGTTATGAAAAACTGTTTTTT. The whole variable domain, filled in from reference TRBV15 and TRBJ1-4, reads DAMVIQNPRYQVTQFGKPVTLSCSQTLNHNVMYWYQQKSSQAPKLLFHYYDKDFNNEADTPDNFQSRRPNTSFCFLDIRSPGLGDTAMYLCATKGRTGYEKLFFGSGTQLSVL.

V gene TRBV7-9 combines with J gene TRBJ2-1, with 7 bases lining up with TRBD2. V was clipped by 6 bases and J by 3 bases; unmatched bases: 17. The germline CDR1 and CDR2 sequences are SEHNR and FQNEAQ (reference sequence). This CDR3 region has 18 residues. CDR3 loop: CASRPTSHNATHYNEQFF. In DNA, the CDR3 is TGTGCCAGCAGGCCGACTAGCCACAATGCTACTCACTACAATGAGCAGTTCTTC.

This clonotype turned up a few times. The rearrangement uses TRBV14 and TRBJ2-1; D is uncertain. Germline CDR1 and CDR2: SGHDN and FVKESK. Trimming shortened V by 4 bases and J by 16 bases, and 17 bases separated the two germline ends. The CDR3 totals 12 residues. The CDR3 is CASSPLYGVVFF. The CDR3 nucleotides read TGTGCCAGCAGCCCCCTGTATGGGGTAGTTTTCTTC.

V and J are TRBV5-1 and TRBJ1-1; D unclear. Germline lookup yields CDR1 SGHRS and CDR2 YFSETQ. The CDR3 length is 14 residues. V shed 3 bases and J shed 0 bases, with 9 bases lying between them. The CDR3: CASSYGLLNTEAFF. As DNA, the CDR3 is TGCGCCAGCAGCTATGGACTCCTGAACACTGAAGCTTTCTTT.

The chain uses TRBV10-3 and TRBJ1-2; 7 bases map to TRBD1. V dropped 2 bases and J dropped 4; count of bases not matched to a gene: 1. Germline CDR1 and CDR2: ENHRY and SYGVKD. CDR3 length equals 13 residues. CDR3 sequence: CAISERDSYGYTF. The CDR3 nucleotides are TGTGCCATCAGTGAGAGGGACAGCTATGGCTACACCTTC.

In DNA form, the CDR3 reads TGTGCCAGTAGTAACAGGGTTAAGAACACTGAAGCTTTCTTT. It yields the protein CASSNRVKNTEAFF. V is TRBV19 and J is TRBJ1-1; D perhaps matches TRBD1 (6 bases). Deletions cut 4 bases from V and 1 base from J, with 10 bases between. Germline CDR1 and CDR2: LNHDA and SQIVND (reference sequence). This CDR3 is 14 amino acids long.

Only one count was recorded for this clonotype. CDR3 nucleotide sequence: TGCGCCAGCAAGAGAACTACGAACACCGGGGAGCTGTTTTTT. It yields the protein CASKRTTNTGELFF. The chain uses TRBV5-1 and TRBJ2-2; D remains unclear. Trimming pared 6 bases from V and 0 bases from J, leaving 9 bases between. The CDR3 contains 14 residues. Germline CDR1 is SGHRS and CDR2 is YFSETQ.

The rearrangement joins TRBV5-1 to TRBJ1-5; tentatively, D is TRBD1 (5 bases). CDR1 is SGHRS, CDR2 YFSETQ, per germline. CDR3 length equals 15 residues. Trimming pared 0 bases from V and 0 bases from J, leaving 7 bases between. The CDR3: CASSLDQGSNQPQHF. The CDR3 DNA reads TGCGCCAGCAGCTTGGATCAGGGTAGCAATCAGCCCCAGCATTTT.

V and J are TRBV4-3 and TRBJ2-3; 13 bases map to TRBD2. Germline V gives CDR1 LGHNA, CDR2 YSLEER. This CDR3 has 16 amino acids. After removal of 6 bases from V and 3 bases from J, the junction contained 6 bases not matched to a gene. In DNA form, the CDR3 reads TGCGCCAGCAGACTACTAGCGGGGGGGCTGACAGATACGCAGTATTTT. This codes for CASRLLAGGLTDTQYF.

V and J are TRBV30 and TRBJ2-3, with D perhaps matching TRBD1 or TRBD2 (6 bases each). V shed 5 bases and J shed 0 bases, with 18 bases lying between them. Germline CDR1 is GTSNPN and CDR2 is SVGIG (reference sequence). This CDR3 is 16 amino acids long. CDR3 nucleotides: TGTGCCTGGGCTTGGGGGGCGAGTTCTAGCACAGATACGCAGTATTTT. Amino acid sequence: CAWAWGASSSTDTQYF.

V and J are TRBV6-5 and TRBJ2-3; D is perhaps TRBD2 (7 bases). Germline CDR1 is MNHEY and CDR2 is SVGAGI. V lost 8 bases, J lost 1 base, and 16 bases lay in between. CDR3 size: 15 residues. Here the CDR3 reads CASLRRGGGTDTQYF. The DNA of the CDR3 is TGTGCCAGCCTCCGGAGGGGGGGTGGCACAGATACGCAGTATTTT.

The chain recombines TRBV6-6 with TRBJ2-7, with 7 bases lining up with TRBD1. Looked up from germline, CDR1 is MNHNY and CDR2 is SVGAGI (reference sequence). The CDR3 length is 15 residues. The V gene end was trimmed by 6 bases and the J gene end by 3 bases; junction bases not matched to a gene: 11. The DNA for the CDR3 is TGTGCCAGCAGACCCGACAGGGCTTCACTCTACGAGCAGTACTTC. This translates into CASRPDRASLYEQYF.

This clonotype showed up just once. V is TRBV29-1 and J is TRBJ1-2; 9 nucleotides line up with TRBD1. In germline, CDR1 is SQVTM, CDR2 ANQGSEA. After removal of 3 bases from V and 7 bases from J, the junction contained 3 bases not matched to a gene. The CDR3 extends over 12 amino acids. The chain's CDR3 is CSVETGGPGYTF. As DNA, the CDR3 is TGCAGCGTTGAGACAGGGGGTCCTGGCTACACCTTC. The variable domain in full, with the rest retrieved from reference TRBV29-1 and TRBJ1-2, is SAVISQKPSRDICQRGTSLTIQCQVDSQVTMMFWYRQQPGQSLTLIATANQGSEATYESGFVIDKFPISRPNLTFSTLTVSNMSPEDSSIYLCSVETGGPGYTFGSGTRLTVV.

The genes are TRBV6-1 and TRBJ1-1; D is unclear. The CDR3 loop spans 14 amino acids. Germline loops: CDR1 MNHNS, CDR2 SASEGT. V dropped 6 bases and J dropped 1 base, with 12 bases sitting between them. The CDR3 region has the DNA TGTGCCAGCAGAGTCAACCGGGAGAACACTGAAGCTTTCTTT. This codes for CASRVNRENTEAFF.

The CDR3 DNA reads as TGTGCCAGCAGCACTTCCTTCGGACAGGGACCCTACGAGCAGTACTTC. The encoded protein is CASSTSFGQGPYEQYF. The rearrangement uses TRBV7-2 and TRBJ2-7; 8 bases are a match to TRBD1. V lost 5 bases to trimming and J lost 2 bases; unmatched junction nucleotides: 11. Germline CDR1 SGHTA, CDR2 FQGNSA. This CDR3 region has 16 residues.

The chain couples TRBV2 to TRBJ1-2; TRBD1 is a possible D gene (5 bases). V dropped 5 bases and J dropped 10 bases, with 11 bases sitting between them. The CDR3 consists of 11 residues. Looked up from germline, CDR1 is SNHLY and CDR2 is FYNNEI. The CDR3 coding sequence is TGTGCCAGCAGTCTCGACAGCGCCTACACCTTC. Encoded protein: CASSLDSAYTF.

This clonotype was seen once. CDR3 amino acids: CASSLELYESPLHF. CDR3 sequence (DNA): TGCGCCAGCAGCTTGGAGTTGTATGAATCACCCCTCCACTTT. The J gene is TRBJ1-6, the V gene TRBV5-1; no definite D call. Germline V gene sequence: CDR1 SGHRS, CDR2 YFSETQ. Between the trimmed V and J ends, which lost 0 bases and 10 bases, there was a span of 11 bases. The length of the CDR3 is 14 residues. The full variable domain, rest sourced from reference TRBV5-1 and TRBJ1-6, is KAGVTQTPRYLIKTRGQQVTLSCSPISGHRSVSWYQQTPGQGLQFLFEYFSETQRNKGNFPGRFSGRQFSNSRSEMNVSTLELGDSALYLCASSLELYESPLHFGNGTRLTVT.

J is TRBJ1-2 and V is TRBV20-1, with a weak D call TRBD1 (6 bases). The germline CDR1 and CDR2 sequences are DFQATT and SNEGSKA (reference sequence). The CDR3 has 12 amino acids. The ends were cut back, 1 base at V and 10 bases at J, with 13 bases in the middle. DNA for the CDR3: TGCAGTGCTAGAGTGGCAGGGGAGGACTACACCTTC. Translated, it gives CSARVAGEDYTF.

This clonotype has just a few counts. The genes are TRBV2 and TRBJ1-1, with 7 bases identical to TRBD1. In germline, CDR1 is SNHLY, CDR2 FYNNEI. J lost 1 base, V lost 1 base, and 0 bases had no gene match. The CDR3 has 14 amino acids. CDR3: CASSEEGANTEAFF. The CDR3 DNA follows: TGTGCCAGCAGTGAAGAGGGGGCGAACACTGAAGCTTTCTTT.

The chain recombines TRBV3-1 with TRBJ1-4; no definite D call. CDR1 LGHDT and CDR2 YNNKEL come from the germline V gene (reference sequence). V was clipped by 0 bases and J by 8 bases, with 16 bases between them. The CDR3 loop spans 16 amino acids. Here the CDR3 DNA reads TGTGCCAGCAGCCAAGATCCGGGCCAGTCTAGCGAAAAACTGTTTTTT. Translated, it gives CASSQDPGQSSEKLFF.